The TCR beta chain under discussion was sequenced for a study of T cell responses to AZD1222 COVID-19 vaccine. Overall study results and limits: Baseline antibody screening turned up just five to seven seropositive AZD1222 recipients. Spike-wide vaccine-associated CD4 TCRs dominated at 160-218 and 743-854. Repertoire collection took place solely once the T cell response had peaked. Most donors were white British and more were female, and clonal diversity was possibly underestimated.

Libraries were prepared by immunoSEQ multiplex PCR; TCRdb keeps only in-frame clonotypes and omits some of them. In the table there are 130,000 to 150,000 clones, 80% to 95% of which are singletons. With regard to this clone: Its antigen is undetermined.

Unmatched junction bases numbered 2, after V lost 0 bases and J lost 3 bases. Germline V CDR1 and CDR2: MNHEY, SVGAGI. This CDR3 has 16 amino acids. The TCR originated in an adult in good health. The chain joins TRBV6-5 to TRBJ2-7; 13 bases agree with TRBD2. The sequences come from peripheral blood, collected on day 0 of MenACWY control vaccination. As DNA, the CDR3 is TGTGCCAGCAGTTACTCCGGACTAGCGGGAGTCTACGAGCAGTACTTC. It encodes CASSYSGLAGVYEQYF.